The T cell receptor beta chain described here comes from a study of shared clonotypes between healthy human individuals. V lost 1 base to trimming and J lost 5 bases, with 6 bases between them. CDR1 is SGHDT, CDR2 YYEEEE, per germline. The CDR3 has 12 amino acids. Comment on this clone: Other DNA sequences in the same sample also yield this CDR3.

The repertoire was sequenced with immunoSEQ multiplex PCR; TCRdb's copy has only in-frame clones and lacks some. This table holds some 630,000 clones, roughly 95% found once. Terminally differentiated effector memory CD45RA+ cells were excluded from the naive CD8 cells, which were CD45RO-negative and positively selected for CCR7. The clonotype originates from a woman aged 30 to 39 in good health. The genes are TRBV5-6 and TRBJ1-1; no firm D call. Input material: naive CD8+ T cells sorted from blood. The CDR3 here is CASSLRGTEAFF. The CDR3 DNA sequence: TGTGCCAGCAGCTTGCGCGGGACTGAAGCTTTCTTT.